This entry is about one T cell receptor beta chain. Its matching antigen is unknown. Per germline, CDR1 SEHNR and CDR2 FQNEAQ (reference sequence). The CDR3 totals 19 residues. This record belongs to a study of CXCR3-negative and CXCR3-positive naive CD8 T cells. Study outcomes and limitations: Whereas both naive subsets had comparably high diversity, memory CD8+ cells had much lower diversity. In cryopreserved cells, CXCR3 expression partially decreased, and fresh PBMCs were used in most assays.

UMI-labeled 5' RACE TRB cDNA libraries were prepared from the cells. TCRdb reprocessed the 5' RACE reads; each CDR3 protein has one entry and no DNA is given. Seen in this sample are just under 45,000 distinct CDR3 sequences; the ten most common clones hold around 15%. Triplicate sorts of 300,000 cells per CD8+ subset. This chain links TRBV7-9 with TRBJ1-3; TCRdb proposes TRBD1, but this gene call is untestable without DNA. The clonotype was recovered from a human donor in good health. Some clones in this sample may be carry-over from other donors' samples. The sequencing sample was made of memory CD8+ T cells from blood. CDR3 residues: CASSLDTGLSGGSGNTIYF.